This is a list of T cell receptor beta chains from one sample in a study of T cells after yellow fever vaccination. TCRdb used MiXCR to reprocess the 5' RACE reads, holding one entry per CDR3 protein. The sample includes approximately 300,000 distinct CDR3 sequences, roughly a tenth of them seen just once. Sample: CD4+ T cells sorted from PBMCs, taken 45 days after the yellow fever booster vaccination. These receptors were taken from a man aged 18 to 30 who received the YFV17D yellow fever vaccine. CDR3s include the opening cysteine and the closing phenylalanine or tryptophan. D genes are given only for firm matches. The size field is filled for only some rows; it gives once, few, many or a size class.

D gene: NA; V gene: TRBV5-1; clone size: few; J gene: TRBJ1-1; CDR3 DNA: TGCGCCAGCAGCTTGGATCCGACAGCTGAAGCTTTCTTT; CDR3 protein: CASSLDPTAEAFF
D gene: NA; V gene: TRBV6-1; clone size: NA; J gene: TRBJ2-7; CDR3 DNA: TGTGCCAGCAGTGAACCCGGGAATCAAATCGGCGCCTACGAGCAGTACTTC; CDR3 protein: CASSEPGNQIGAYEQYF
D gene: NA; V gene: TRBV5-4; clone size: few; J gene: TRBJ2-7; CDR3 DNA: TGTGCCAGCAGCCAGGGGGGCCGAGGGTACGAGCAGTACTTC; CDR3 protein: CASSQGGRGYEQYF
D gene: NA; V gene: TRBV6-1; clone size: NA; J gene: TRBJ2-7; CDR3 DNA: TGTGCCAGCAGGAGGTCGGGGGACAGTCTTACCTACGAGCAGTACTTC; CDR3 protein: CASRRSGDSLTYEQYF
D gene: NA; V gene: TRBV9; clone size: NA; J gene: TRBJ1-6; CDR3 DNA: TGTGCCAGCAGCGTAGAGCGTTTCAATTCACCCCTCCACTTT; CDR3 protein: CASSVERFNSPLHF
D gene: NA; V gene: TRBV6-5; clone size: many; J gene: TRBJ2-7; CDR3 DNA: TGTGCCAGCAGCAGGACTCAGCAGGACGAGCAGTACTTC; CDR3 protein: CASSRTQQDEQYF
D gene: NA; V gene: TRBV19; clone size: NA; J gene: TRBJ2-5; CDR3 DNA: TGTGCCAGTAGTATAGACAGGAGGGAGACCCAGTACTTC; CDR3 protein: CASSIDRRETQYF
D gene: NA; V gene: TRBV4-3; clone size: few; J gene: TRBJ2-5; CDR3 DNA: TGCGCCAGCAGCCAAGAGGGGTACGGGCCTCCTTCTTCGGGGGAGACCCAGTACTTC; CDR3 protein: CASSQEGYGPPSSGETQYF
D gene: TRBD2; V gene: TRBV9; clone size: few; J gene: TRBJ2-2; CDR3 DNA: TGTGCCAGCAGCGCGAGGTCCGGGACTAGGCCCCCCGGGGAGCTGTTTTTT; CDR3 protein: CASSARSGTRPPGELFF
D gene: NA; V gene: TRBV20-1; clone size: NA; J gene: TRBJ1-2; CDR3 DNA: TGCAGTGCTAGGGACCCTAACTATGGCTACACCTTC; CDR3 protein: CSARDPNYGYTF
D gene: NA; V gene: TRBV6-5; clone size: NA; J gene: TRBJ2-1; CDR3 DNA: TGTGCCAGCAGCTGGGTAACAGGGTATGAGCAGTTCTTC; CDR3 protein: CASSWVTGYEQFF
D gene: TRBD1; V gene: TRBV10-3; clone size: many; J gene: TRBJ2-7; CDR3 DNA: TGTGCCATCAGTGGGACAGGGGGATTCGAGCAGTACTTC; CDR3 protein: CAISGTGGFEQYF
D gene: NA; V gene: TRBV4-3; clone size: NA; J gene: TRBJ2-4; CDR3 DNA: TGCGCCAGCAGCCAACCAACAGAAAACATTCAGTACTTC; CDR3 protein: CASSQPTENIQYF
D gene: NA; V gene: TRBV7-2; clone size: NA; J gene: TRBJ1-6; CDR3 DNA: TGTGCCAGCAGCTTAGGGCAATACAATCCGGTGGGTTCACCCCTCCACTTT; CDR3 protein: CASSLGQYNPVGSPLHF
D gene: TRBD1; V gene: TRBV18; clone size: few; J gene: TRBJ1-5; CDR3 DNA: TGTGCCAGCTCACCAGGGACAGGGAATTATCAGCCCCAGCATTTT; CDR3 protein: CASSPGTGNYQPQHF
D gene: NA; V gene: TRBV19; clone size: few; J gene: TRBJ1-5; CDR3 DNA: TGTGCCAGTAGTATGTCAGAGAATAGCAATCAGCCCCAGCATTTT; CDR3 protein: CASSMSENSNQPQHF
D gene: TRBD1; V gene: TRBV7-3; clone size: few; J gene: TRBJ2-2; CDR3 DNA: TGTGCCAGCAGCTCAGGACAGGGAAGAGGCACCGGGGAGCTGTTTTTT; CDR3 protein: CASSSGQGRGTGELFF
D gene: TRBD2; V gene: TRBV4-1; clone size: many; J gene: TRBJ2-3; CDR3 DNA: TGCGCCAGCAGCCAAGAAAGTCGGGGGACTAGCGGGGGCACAGATACGCAGTATTTT; CDR3 protein: CASSQESRGTSGGTDTQYF
D gene: TRBD1; V gene: TRBV7-2; clone size: NA; J gene: TRBJ1-5; CDR3 DNA: TGTGCCAGCAGCTTCGACAGGGGTCGGCAGCCCCAGCATTTT; CDR3 protein: CASSFDRGRQPQHF
D gene: TRBD1; V gene: TRBV4-2; clone size: few; J gene: TRBJ2-1; CDR3 DNA: TGTGCCAGCAGCCAAGAGCCGCAGGGGGCATTGGGGCAGTTCTTC; CDR3 protein: CASSQEPQGALGQFF
D gene: NA; V gene: TRBV20-1; clone size: NA; J gene: TRBJ1-5; CDR3 DNA: TGCAGTGCTAGAGTAATGGGGCAGTTTAATCAGCCCCAGCATTTT; CDR3 protein: CSARVMGQFNQPQHF
D gene: NA; V gene: TRBV10-3; clone size: NA; J gene: TRBJ1-1; CDR3 DNA: TGTGCCATCAGTCACCCGGGACAAGCTACTTTCTTT; CDR3 protein: CAISHPGQATFF
D gene: NA; V gene: TRBV6-2/TRBV6-3; clone size: NA; J gene: TRBJ2-1; CDR3 DNA: TGTGCCAGCAGTTCACACATGGGGTTCGGTGAGCAGTTCTTC; CDR3 protein: CASSSHMGFGEQFF
D gene: TRBD1; V gene: TRBV5-1; clone size: NA; J gene: TRBJ2-4; CDR3 DNA: TGCGCCAGCAGCTTGGATATATACAGGGGGAGAAACATTCAGTACTTC; CDR3 protein: CASSLDIYRGRNIQYF
D gene: NA; V gene: TRBV23-1; clone size: few; J gene: TRBJ2-2; CDR3 DNA: TGCGCCAGCAGTCAATTAAACACCGGGGAGCTGTTTTTT; CDR3 protein: CASSQLNTGELFF
D gene: TRBD1; V gene: TRBV19; clone size: NA; J gene: TRBJ1-4; CDR3 DNA: TGTGCCAGTAGAGGGGGGACAGTCAATGAAAAACTGTTTTTT; CDR3 protein: CASRGGTVNEKLFF
D gene: TRBD1; V gene: TRBV5-1; clone size: few; J gene: TRBJ2-5; CDR3 DNA: TGCGCCAGCAGCACCTTTCTAGGGACAGAAGAGACCCAGTACTTC; CDR3 protein: CASSTFLGTEETQYF
D gene: TRBD1; V gene: TRBV7-9; clone size: NA; J gene: TRBJ2-2; CDR3 DNA: TGTGCCAGCAGCTTAGAGGGACAGGGGGACACCGGGGAGCTGTTTTTT; CDR3 protein: CASSLEGQGDTGELFF
D gene: TRBD1; V gene: TRBV5-1; clone size: few; J gene: TRBJ1-4; CDR3 DNA: TGCGCCAGCAGCAGGGACAGGGAGAATGAAAAACTGTTTTTT; CDR3 protein: CASSRDRENEKLFF
D gene: NA; V gene: TRBV14; clone size: few; J gene: TRBJ1-2; CDR3 DNA: TGTGCCAGCAGCCACATTCGGACGGCTGGCTACACCTTC; CDR3 protein: CASSHIRTAGYTF
D gene: TRBD1; V gene: TRBV5-1; clone size: NA; J gene: TRBJ1-1; CDR3 DNA: TGCGCCAGCAGCTCGCAGCCAGGACAGGGCACTGAAGCTTTCTTT; CDR3 protein: CASSSQPGQGTEAFF
D gene: TRBD1; V gene: TRBV6-5; clone size: NA; J gene: TRBJ2-1; CDR3 DNA: TGTGCCAGCAGTTACTGGACAGGGAACAATGAGCAGTTCTTC; CDR3 protein: CASSYWTGNNEQFF
D gene: NA; V gene: TRBV5-6; clone size: few; J gene: TRBJ1-1; CDR3 DNA: TGTGCCAGCAGCAAGGGGGGGCCGAGTGAAGCTTTCTTT; CDR3 protein: CASSKGGPSEAFF
D gene: TRBD1; V gene: TRBV6-6; clone size: many; J gene: TRBJ2-7; CDR3 DNA: TGTGCCAGCAGTAAAGGGACAGGGGACTACGAGCAGTACTTC; CDR3 protein: CASSKGTGDYEQYF
D gene: TRBD2; V gene: TRBV19; clone size: few; J gene: TRBJ2-3; CDR3 DNA: TGTGCCAGTAGTATAACTAGCGGGGGGCCGGTGACATCAGATACGCAGTATTTT; CDR3 protein: CASSITSGGPVTSDTQYF
D gene: NA; V gene: TRBV10-3; clone size: few; J gene: TRBJ1-1; CDR3 DNA: TGTGCCATCAGTGAGTCGGTGGGGGATACTGAAGCTTTCTTT; CDR3 protein: CAISESVGDTEAFF